This T cell receptor (beta chain) was sequenced during a study of cytomegalovirus exposure and HLA in healthy donors. The PCR ran on 60 Vbeta and 13 Jbeta primers. The table came from immunoSEQ multiplex PCR; TCRdb's copy has only in-frame clones and leaves some out. In all, the sample yields around 75,000 clones. About this clone: Its antigen is as yet unknown.

The length of the CDR3 is 13 residues. Germline CDR1 is KGHSH and CDR2 is LQKENI. Trimming took 1 base from V and 6 from J; bases not matched to a gene: 0. Study results and limitations: Sequencing depth across donors, presence/absence analyses assumed, was roughly uniform. The Asian-associated ancestry cluster reportedly had fewer N-insertions than the approximately 650-donor mean in a later analysis.

The V and J genes are TRBV18 and TRBJ2-1; 7 bases match TRBD2. Sequenced: PBMCs. The clonotype was recovered from a boy aged 10-17 years in good health and CMV-seronegative. CDR3 sequence: CASSPRLANEQFF. The CDR3 DNA reads TGTGCCAGCTCACCACGACTAGCCAATGAGCAGTTCTTC.